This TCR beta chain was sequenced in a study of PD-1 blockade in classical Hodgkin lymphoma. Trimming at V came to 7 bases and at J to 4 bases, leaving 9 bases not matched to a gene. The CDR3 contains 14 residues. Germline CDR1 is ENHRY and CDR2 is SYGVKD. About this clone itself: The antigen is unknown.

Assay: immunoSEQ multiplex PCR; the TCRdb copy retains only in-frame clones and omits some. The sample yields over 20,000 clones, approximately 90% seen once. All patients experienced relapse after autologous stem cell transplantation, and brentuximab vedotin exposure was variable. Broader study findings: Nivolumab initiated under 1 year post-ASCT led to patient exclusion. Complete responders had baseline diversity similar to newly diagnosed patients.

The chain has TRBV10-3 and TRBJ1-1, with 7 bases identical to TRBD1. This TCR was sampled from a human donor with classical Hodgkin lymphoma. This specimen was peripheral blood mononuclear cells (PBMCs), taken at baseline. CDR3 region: CAINPGGSGTEAFF. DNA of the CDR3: TGTGCCATCAATCCAGGGGGATCGGGCACTGAAGCTTTCTTT.